The text below deals with one T cell receptor beta chain. Per the study methods: Nucleated cell number was recorded as an estimate derived from reference gene primer amplification. Clones were read by immunoSEQ multiplex PCR, and TCRdb kept only the in-frame ones, dropping some. D and trimming were read from the DNA, whereas the V and J calls and clone size are those reported in that table. Of about 55,000 clones in the sample, 87% are singletons; the top ten hold approximately 3.6%. This sample is part of a study of blood T cell repertoires in COVID-19. Across the study: COVID-19 samples from acute and convalescent phases originated in the United States, Italy and Spain. Sources were T cells, B-cell-depleted T cells, or PBMCs; the material itself was cDNA or gDNA.

The ends were cut back, 2 bases at V and 4 bases at J, with 6 bases in the middle. The CDR3 has 13 amino acids. Material for sequencing was peripheral blood. This clonotype was obtained from a man in his forties or fifties with COVID-19, enrolled during active disease. J is TRBJ1-5 and V is TRBV12-3 or TRBV12-4; D not certain. CDR3 amino acids: CASSLRLNQPQHF. As DNA, the CDR3 is TGTGCCAGCAGTTTACGACTTAATCAGCCCCAGCATTTT.